A selection of T cell receptor beta chains follows, all from one sample in a study of blood T cell repertoires in COVID-19. Libraries were prepared by immunoSEQ multiplex PCR; TCRdb keeps only in-frame clonotypes and omits some of them. The table lists 60,000 or so clones, over 75% of them singletons. The sequencing input was peripheral blood. The receptors originated from a woman aged 55-69 years with active COVID-19. Both conserved end residues are part of each CDR3. The D gene is left open where the match is weak.

TRBV7-9	TRBJ2-5	TRBD1	CASSLGDRAETQYF	TGTGCCAGCAGCTTGGGCGACAGGGCCGAGACCCAGTACTTC
TRBV7-6	TRBJ2-1	-	CASSSYFGLSSNEQFF	TGTGCCAGCAGCTCGTACTTTGGACTTTCCTCCAATGAGCAGTTCTTC
TRBV20-1	TRBJ2-4	TRBD2	CSASAHSGGAVNIQYF	TGCAGTGCTAGTGCCCATAGCGGGGGCGCGGTTAACATTCAGTACTTC
TRBV2	TRBJ1-2	-	CASEGVRRHGYTF	TGTGCCAGCGAGGGGGTTCGGCGTCATGGCTACACCTTC
TRBV12-5	TRBJ1-1	-	CASGPDRPEAFF	TGTGCTAGTGGCCCCGACAGGCCAGAAGCTTTCTTT
TRBV2	TRBJ2-7	-	CASTKEHQTYEQYF	TGTGCCAGCACCAAGGAGCACCAAACCTACGAGCAGTACTTC
TRBV6-5	TRBJ1-4	-	CASGGEANEKLFF	TGTGCCAGCGGAGGGGAAGCTAATGAAAAACTGTTTTTT
TRBV27	TRBJ2-7	TRBD1	CASSLGQGVYEQYF	TGTGCCAGCAGTCTCGGACAGGGGGTCTACGAGCAGTACTTC
TRBV5-5	TRBJ2-7	TRBD1	CASSASGTVSYEQYF	TGTGCCAGCAGCGCTTCCGGGACAGTCTCCTACGAGCAGTACTTC
TRBV9	TRBJ1-4	-	CASSKGGSNEKLFF	TGTGCCAGCAGCAAAGGGGGTTCTAATGAAAAACTGTTTTTT
TRBV6-5	TRBJ2-7	-	CASSPTGREQYF	TGTGCCAGCAGTCCAACAGGACGCGAGCAGTACTTC
TRBV11-2	TRBJ2-3	-	CASDQSQGWGTDTQYF	TGTGCCAGCGACCAGTCACAGGGTTGGGGCACAGATACGCAGTATTTT
TRBV5-5	TRBJ1-3	-	CASSVQGSAGNTIYF	TGTGCCAGCAGCGTACAGGGATCAGCTGGAAACACCATATATTTT
TRBV5-1	TRBJ1-6	TRBD1	CASSYGQANSPLHF	TGCGCCAGCAGCTACGGACAGGCTAATTCACCCCTCCACTTT
TRBV2	TRBJ1-2	-	CASSEYGASEGYTF	TGTGCCAGCAGTGAATACGGAGCCAGTGAGGGCTACACCTTC
TRBV3-1/TRBV3-2	TRBJ2-2	-	CASSQLGQTNTGELFF	TGTGCCAGCAGCCAACTGGGACAAACGAACACCGGGGAGCTGTTTTTT
TRBV2	TRBJ1-1	TRBD1	CASSERWTGVGTEAFF	TGTGCCAGCAGTGAAAGGTGGACAGGGGTGGGTACTGAAGCTTTCTTT
TRBV5-4	TRBJ2-1	TRBD1	CASSRTGSPGNEQFF	TGTGCCAGCAGCCGGACAGGGTCCCCCGGGAATGAGCAGTTCTTC